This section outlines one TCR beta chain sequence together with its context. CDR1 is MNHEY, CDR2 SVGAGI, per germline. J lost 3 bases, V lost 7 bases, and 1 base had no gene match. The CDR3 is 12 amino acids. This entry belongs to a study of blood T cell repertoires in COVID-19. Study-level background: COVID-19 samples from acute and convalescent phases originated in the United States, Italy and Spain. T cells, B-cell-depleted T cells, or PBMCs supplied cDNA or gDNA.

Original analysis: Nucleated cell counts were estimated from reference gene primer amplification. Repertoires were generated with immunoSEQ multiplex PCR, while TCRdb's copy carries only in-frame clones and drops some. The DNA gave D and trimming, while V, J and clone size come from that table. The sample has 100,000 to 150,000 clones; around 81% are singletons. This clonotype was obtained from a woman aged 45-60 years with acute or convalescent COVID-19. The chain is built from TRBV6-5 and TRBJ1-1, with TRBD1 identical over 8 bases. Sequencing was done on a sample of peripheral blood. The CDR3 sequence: CASKTGDTEAFF. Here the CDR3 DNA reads TGTGCCAGCAAGACAGGGGACACTGAAGCTTTCTTT.